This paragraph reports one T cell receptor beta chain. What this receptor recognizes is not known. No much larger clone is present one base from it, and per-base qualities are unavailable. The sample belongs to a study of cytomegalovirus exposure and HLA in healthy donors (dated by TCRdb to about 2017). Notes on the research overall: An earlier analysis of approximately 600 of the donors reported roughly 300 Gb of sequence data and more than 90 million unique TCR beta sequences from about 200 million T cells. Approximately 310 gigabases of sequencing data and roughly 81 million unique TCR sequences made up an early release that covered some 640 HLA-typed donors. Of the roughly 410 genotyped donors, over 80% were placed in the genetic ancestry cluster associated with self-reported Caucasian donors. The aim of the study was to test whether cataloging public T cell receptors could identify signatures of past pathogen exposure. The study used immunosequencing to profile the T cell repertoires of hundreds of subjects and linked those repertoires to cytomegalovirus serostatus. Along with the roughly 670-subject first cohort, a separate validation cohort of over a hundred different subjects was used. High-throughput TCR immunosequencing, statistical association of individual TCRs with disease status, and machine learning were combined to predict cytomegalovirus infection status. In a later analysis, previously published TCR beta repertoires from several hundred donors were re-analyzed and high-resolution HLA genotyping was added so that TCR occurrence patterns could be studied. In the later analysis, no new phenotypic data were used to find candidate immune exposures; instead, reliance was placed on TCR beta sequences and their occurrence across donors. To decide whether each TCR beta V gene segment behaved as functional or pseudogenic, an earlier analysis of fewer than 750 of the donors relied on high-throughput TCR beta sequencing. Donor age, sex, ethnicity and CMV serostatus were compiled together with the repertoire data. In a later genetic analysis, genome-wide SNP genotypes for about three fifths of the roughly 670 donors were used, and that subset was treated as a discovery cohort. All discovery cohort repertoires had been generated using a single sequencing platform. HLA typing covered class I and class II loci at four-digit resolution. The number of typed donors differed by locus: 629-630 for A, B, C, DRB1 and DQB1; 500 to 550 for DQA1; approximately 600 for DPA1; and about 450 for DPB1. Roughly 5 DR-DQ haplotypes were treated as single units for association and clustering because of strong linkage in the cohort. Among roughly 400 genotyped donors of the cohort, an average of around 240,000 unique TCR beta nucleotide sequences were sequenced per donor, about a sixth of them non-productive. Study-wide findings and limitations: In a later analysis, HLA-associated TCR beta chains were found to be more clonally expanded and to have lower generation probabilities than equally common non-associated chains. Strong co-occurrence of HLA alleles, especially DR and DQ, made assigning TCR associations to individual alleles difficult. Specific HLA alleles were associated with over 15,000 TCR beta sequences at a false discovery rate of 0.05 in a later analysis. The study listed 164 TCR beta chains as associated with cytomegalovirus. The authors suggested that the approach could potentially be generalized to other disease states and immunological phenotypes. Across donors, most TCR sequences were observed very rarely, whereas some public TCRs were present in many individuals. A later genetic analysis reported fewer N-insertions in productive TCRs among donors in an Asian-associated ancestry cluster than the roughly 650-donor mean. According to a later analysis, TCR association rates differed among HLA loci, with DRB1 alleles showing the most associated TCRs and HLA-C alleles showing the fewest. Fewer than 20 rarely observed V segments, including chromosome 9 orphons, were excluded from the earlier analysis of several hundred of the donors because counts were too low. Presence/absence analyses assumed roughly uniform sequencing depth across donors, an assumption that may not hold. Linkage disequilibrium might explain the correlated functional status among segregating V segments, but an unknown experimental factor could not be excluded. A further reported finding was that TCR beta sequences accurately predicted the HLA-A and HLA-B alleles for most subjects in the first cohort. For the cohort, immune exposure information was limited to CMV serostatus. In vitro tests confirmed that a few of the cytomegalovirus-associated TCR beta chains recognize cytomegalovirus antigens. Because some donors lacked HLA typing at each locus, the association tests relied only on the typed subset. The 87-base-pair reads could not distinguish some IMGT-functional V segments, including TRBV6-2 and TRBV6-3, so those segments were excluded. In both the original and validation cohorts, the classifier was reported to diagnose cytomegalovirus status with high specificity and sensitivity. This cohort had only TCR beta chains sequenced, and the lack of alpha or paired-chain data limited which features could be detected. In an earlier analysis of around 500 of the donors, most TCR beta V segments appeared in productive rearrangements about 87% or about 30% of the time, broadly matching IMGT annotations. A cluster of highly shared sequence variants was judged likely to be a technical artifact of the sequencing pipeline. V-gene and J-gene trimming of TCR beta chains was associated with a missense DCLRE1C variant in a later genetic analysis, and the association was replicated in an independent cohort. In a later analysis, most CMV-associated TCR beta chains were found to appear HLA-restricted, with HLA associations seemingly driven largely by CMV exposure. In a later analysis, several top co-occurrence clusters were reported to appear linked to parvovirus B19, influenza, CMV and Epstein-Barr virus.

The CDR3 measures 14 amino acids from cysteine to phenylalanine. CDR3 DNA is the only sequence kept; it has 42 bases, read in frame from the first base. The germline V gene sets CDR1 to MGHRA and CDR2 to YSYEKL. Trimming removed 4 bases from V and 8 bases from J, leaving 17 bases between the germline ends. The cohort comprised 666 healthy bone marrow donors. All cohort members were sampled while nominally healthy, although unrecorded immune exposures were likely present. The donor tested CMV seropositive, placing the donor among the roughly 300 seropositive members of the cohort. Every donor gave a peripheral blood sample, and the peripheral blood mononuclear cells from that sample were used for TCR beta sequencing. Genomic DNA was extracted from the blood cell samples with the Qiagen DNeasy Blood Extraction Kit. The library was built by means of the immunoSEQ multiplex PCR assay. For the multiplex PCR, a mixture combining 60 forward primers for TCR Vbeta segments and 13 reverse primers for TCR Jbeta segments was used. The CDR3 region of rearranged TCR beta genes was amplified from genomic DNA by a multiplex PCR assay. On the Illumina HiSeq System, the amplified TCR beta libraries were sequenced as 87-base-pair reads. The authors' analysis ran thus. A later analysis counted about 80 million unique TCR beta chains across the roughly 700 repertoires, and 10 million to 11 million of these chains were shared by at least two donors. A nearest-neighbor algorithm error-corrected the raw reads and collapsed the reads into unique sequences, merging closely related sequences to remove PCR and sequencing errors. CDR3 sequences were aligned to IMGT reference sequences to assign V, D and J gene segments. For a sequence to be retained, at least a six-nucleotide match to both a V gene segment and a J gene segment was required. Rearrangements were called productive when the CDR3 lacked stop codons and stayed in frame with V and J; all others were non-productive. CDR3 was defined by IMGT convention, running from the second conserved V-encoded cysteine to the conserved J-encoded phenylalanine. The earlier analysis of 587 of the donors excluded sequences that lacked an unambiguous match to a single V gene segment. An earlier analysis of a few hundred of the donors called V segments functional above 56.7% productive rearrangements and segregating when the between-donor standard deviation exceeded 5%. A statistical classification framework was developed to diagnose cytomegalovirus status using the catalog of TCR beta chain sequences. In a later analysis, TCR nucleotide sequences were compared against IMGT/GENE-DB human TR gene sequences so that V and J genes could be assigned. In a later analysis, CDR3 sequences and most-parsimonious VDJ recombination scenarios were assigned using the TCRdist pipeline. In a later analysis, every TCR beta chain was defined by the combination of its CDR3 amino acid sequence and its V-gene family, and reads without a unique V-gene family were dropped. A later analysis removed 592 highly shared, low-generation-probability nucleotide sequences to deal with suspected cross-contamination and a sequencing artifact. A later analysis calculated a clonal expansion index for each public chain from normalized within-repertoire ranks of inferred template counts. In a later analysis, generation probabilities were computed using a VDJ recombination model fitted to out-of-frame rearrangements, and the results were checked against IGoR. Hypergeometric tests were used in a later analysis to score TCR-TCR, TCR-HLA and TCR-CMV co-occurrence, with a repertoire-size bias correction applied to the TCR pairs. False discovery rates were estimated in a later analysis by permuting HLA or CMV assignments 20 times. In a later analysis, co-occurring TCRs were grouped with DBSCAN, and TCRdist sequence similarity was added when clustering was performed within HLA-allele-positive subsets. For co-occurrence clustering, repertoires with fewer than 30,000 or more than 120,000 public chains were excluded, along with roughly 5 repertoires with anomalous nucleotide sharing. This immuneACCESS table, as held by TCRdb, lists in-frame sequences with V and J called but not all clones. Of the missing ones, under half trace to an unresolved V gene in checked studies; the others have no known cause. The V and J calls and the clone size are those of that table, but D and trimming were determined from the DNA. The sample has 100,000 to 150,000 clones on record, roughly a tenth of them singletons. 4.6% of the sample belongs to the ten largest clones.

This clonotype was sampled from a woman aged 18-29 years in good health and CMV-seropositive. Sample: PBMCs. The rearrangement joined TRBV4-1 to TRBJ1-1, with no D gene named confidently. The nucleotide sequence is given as TGCGCCAGCAGCCCTACCCCGGGAAGTGGAGAAGCTTTCTTT. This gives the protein CASSPTPGSGEAFF.